This note documents a single T cell receptor (beta chain) sequence. As yet, its antigen is unknown. This sample is part of a study of OX40 agonist ivuxolimab in advanced cancers. Regarding the study as a whole: Low normalized T-cell clonal expansion was additionally recorded for some nonresponders. Blood T cells, both CD4+ and CD8+, expanded clonally by week 6 at 0.1 to 3.0 mg/kg. It was not determined which antigens were specifically recognized by the peripheral T cells that had undergone clonal expansion. CD8+ T cells averaged more expanded clones than CD4+.

The junction had 6 bases not matched to a gene; V was cut back by 4 bases and J by 0 bases. The length of the CDR3 is 15 residues. Germline CDR1 reads SGHRS; CDR2 reads YFSETQ. Data came from immunoSEQ multiplex PCR; TCRdb stores just in-frame clones and leaves some out. The sample records roughly 65,000 clones, around nine tenths being singletons. Sample: CD4+ or CD8+ T cells sorted from blood, taken in a trial of the OX40 agonist ivuxolimab. The V call is TRBV5-1, the J call TRBJ2-5; 7 bases line up with TRBD1. This clonotype originated in an adult with an advanced solid tumor such as melanoma, head and neck, liver or kidney cancer. CDR3 loop: CASSPGTDYQETQYF. As DNA, the CDR3 is TGCGCCAGCAGCCCCGGGACAGATTACCAAGAGACCCAGTACTTC.